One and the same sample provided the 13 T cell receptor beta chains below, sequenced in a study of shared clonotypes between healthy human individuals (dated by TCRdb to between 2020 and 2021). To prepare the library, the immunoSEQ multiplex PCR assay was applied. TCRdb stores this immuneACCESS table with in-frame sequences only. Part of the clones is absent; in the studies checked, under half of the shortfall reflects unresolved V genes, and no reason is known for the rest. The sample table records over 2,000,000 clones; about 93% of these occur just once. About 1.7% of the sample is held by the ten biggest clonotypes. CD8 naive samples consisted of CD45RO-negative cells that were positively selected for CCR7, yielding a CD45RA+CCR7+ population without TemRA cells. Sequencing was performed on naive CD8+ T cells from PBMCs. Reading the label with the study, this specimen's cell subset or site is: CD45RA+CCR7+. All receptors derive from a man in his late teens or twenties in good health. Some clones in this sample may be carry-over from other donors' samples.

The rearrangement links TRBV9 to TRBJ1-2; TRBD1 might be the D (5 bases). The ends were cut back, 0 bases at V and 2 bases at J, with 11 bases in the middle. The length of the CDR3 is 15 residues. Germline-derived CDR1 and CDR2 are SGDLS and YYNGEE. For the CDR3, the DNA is TGTGCCAGCAGCGTAGGTGGTCGGGGGAACTATGGCTACACCTTC. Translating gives CASSVGGRGNYGYTF.

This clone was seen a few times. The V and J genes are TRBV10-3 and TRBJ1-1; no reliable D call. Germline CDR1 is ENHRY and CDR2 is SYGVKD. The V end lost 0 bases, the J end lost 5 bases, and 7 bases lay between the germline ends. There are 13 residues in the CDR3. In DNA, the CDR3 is TGTGCCATCAGTGAGTCAGGGATTACTGAAGCTTTCTTT. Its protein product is CAISESGITEAFF.

This chain's CDR3 is CASSITSNQPQHF. The CDR3 nucleotides read TGTGCCAGCAGTATAACAAGCAATCAGCCCCAGCATTTT. The chain uses TRBV28 and TRBJ1-5; D is undetermined. The germline CDR1 and CDR2 sequences are MDHEN and SYDVKM. V lost 5 bases to trimming and J lost 1 base, with 6 bases between them. The CDR3 extends over 13 amino acids. Combining the CDR3 with reference TRBV28 and TRBJ1-5 gives the whole variable domain DVKVTQSSRYLVKRTGEKVFLECVQDMDHENMFWYRQDPGLGLRLIYFSYDVKMKEKGDIPEGYSVSREKKERFSLILESASTNQTSMYLCASSITSNQPQHFGDGTRLSIL.

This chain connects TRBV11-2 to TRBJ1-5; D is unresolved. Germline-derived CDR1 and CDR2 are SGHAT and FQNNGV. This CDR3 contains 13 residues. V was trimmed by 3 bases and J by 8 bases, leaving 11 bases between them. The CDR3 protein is CASSLLSDEPQHF. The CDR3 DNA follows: TGTGCCAGCAGCTTGCTCTCGGACGAGCCCCAGCATTTT. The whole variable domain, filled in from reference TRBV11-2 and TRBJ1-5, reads EAGVAQSPRYKIIEKRQSVAFWCNPISGHATLYWYQQILGQGPKLLIQFQNNGVVDDSQLPKDRFSAERLKGVDSTLKIQPAKLEDSAVYLCASSLLSDEPQHFGDGTRLSIL.

CDR3 protein: CASTNRQGVYEQFF. CDR3 bases: TGTGCCAGCACCAACCGACAGGGTGTCTATGAGCAGTTCTTC. The V call is TRBV11-2, the J call TRBJ2-1; 7 bases map to TRBD1. The CDR3 sequence is 14 residues long. Losses at the gene ends were 7 bases for V and 8 bases for J; bases not matched to a gene: 11. CDR1 and CDR2 (germline): SGHAT, FQNNGV.

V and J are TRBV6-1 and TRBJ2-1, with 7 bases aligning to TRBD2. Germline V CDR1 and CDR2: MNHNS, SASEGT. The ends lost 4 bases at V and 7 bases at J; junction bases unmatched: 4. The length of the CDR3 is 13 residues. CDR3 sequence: CASSGLAWNEQFF. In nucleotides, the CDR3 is TGTGCCAGCAGTGGACTAGCTTGGAATGAGCAGTTCTTC.

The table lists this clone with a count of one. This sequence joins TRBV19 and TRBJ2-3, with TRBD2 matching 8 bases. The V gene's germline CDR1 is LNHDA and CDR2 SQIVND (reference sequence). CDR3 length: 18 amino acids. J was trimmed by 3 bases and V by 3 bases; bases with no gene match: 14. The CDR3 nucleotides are TGTGCCAGTAGTATCCTCCCCTTGCGGGAGGACTCGACAGATACGCAGTATTTT. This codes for CASSILPLREDSTDTQYF.

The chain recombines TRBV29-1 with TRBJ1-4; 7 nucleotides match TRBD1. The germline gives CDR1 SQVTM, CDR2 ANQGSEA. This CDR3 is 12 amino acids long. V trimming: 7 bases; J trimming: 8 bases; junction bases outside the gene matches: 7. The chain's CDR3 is CSARDSEEKLFF. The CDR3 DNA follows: TGCAGCGCCCGGGACAGCGAGGAAAAACTGTTTTTT.

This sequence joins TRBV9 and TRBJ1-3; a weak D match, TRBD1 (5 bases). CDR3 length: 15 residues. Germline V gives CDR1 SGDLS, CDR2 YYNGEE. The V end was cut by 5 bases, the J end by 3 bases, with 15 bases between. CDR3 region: CASSGRAGVGNTIYF. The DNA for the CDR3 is TGTGCCAGCAGTGGCAGGGCTGGAGTTGGAAACACCATATATTTT.

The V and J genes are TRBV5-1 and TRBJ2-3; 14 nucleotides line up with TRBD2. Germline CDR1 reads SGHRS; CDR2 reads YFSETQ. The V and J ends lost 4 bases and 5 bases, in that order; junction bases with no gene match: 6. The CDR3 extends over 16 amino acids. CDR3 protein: CASSGMGLAGEDTQYF. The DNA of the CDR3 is TGCGCCAGCAGCGGGATGGGACTAGCGGGAGAAGATACGCAGTATTTT.

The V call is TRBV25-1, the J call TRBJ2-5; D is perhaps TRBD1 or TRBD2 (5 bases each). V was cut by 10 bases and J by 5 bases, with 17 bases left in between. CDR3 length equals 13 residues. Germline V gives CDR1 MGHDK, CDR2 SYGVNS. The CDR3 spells CATRDPLEETQYF. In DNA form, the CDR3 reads TGTGCCACCCGGGACCCGCTTGAGGAGACCCAGTACTTC.

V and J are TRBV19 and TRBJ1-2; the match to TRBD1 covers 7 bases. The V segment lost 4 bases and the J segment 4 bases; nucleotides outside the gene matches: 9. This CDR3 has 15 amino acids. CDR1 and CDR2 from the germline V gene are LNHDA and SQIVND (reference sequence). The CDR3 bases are TGTGCCAGTAGTACACGGACAGGACTCTTCTATGGCTACACCTTC. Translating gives CASSTRTGLFYGYTF.

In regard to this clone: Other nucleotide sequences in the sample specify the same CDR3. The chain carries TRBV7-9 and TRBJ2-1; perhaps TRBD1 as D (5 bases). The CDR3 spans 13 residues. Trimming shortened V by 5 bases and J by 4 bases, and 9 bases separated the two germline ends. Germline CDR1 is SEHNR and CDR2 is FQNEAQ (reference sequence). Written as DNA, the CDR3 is TGTGCCAGCAGCCCCGACAGTTACAATGAGCAGTTCTTC. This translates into CASSPDSYNEQFF.